Listed here are 16 T cell receptor beta chains from one sample, sequenced in a study of control samples from healthy donors and cancer patients. Using immunoSEQ multiplex PCR, the repertoire was profiled, and TCRdb retains in-frame clones only, with some absent. The sample lists around 20,000 clones; roughly four fifths were seen once. Sample: PBMCs. The receptors shown here come from a man older than 75 with head and neck cancer.

The chain couples TRBV7-2 to TRBJ2-3; D perhaps matches TRBD2 (6 bases). The CDR3 has 17 residues. CDR1 and CDR2 (germline): SGHTA, FQGNSA. V dropped 1 base and J dropped 0 bases, with 14 bases sitting between them. The CDR3 reads CASSLDWGTPSTDTQYF. Written as DNA, the CDR3 is TGTGCCAGCAGCTTAGACTGGGGGACTCCTAGCACAGATACGCAGTATTTT.

The rearrangement joins TRBV7-3 to TRBJ2-2; TRBD2 aligns across 15 bases. The germline gives CDR1 SGHTA, CDR2 FQGTGA. V dropped 3 bases and J dropped 0; count of bases not matched to a gene: 5. This CDR3 has 19 residues. The CDR3 bases are TGTGCCAGCAGCTTCGGACTAGCGGGGGGGCCAGCGAACACCGGGGAGCTGTTTTTT. This codes for CASSFGLAGGPANTGELFF. Drawing the rest from reference TRBV7-3 and TRBJ2-2, the complete variable domain is GAGVSQTPSNKVTEKGKYVELRCDPISGHTALYWYRQSLGQGPEFLIYFQGTGAADDSGLPNDRFFAVRPEGSVSTLKIQRTERGDSAVYLCASSFGLAGGPANTGELFFGEGSRLTVL.

This sequence joins TRBV2 and TRBJ1-5, with a weak D call TRBD1 (6 bases). Between the trimmed V and J ends, which lost 7 bases and 2 bases, there was a span of 12 bases. The CDR3 extends over 14 amino acids. CDR1 and CDR2 (germline): SNHLY, FYNNEI. The CDR3 sequence is CASTGANGNQPQHF. CDR3 nucleotide sequence: TGTGCCAGCACGGGGGCGAACGGCAATCAGCCCCAGCATTTT.

This clone was observed a single time. The CDR3 sequence: CASSRRGGSTDTQYF. Here the CDR3 DNA reads TGTGCCAGCAGCCGTCGGGGGGGTAGCACAGATACGCAGTATTTT. The gene calls are TRBV7-3 and TRBJ2-3; 8 bases line up with TRBD2. Germline CDR1 reads SGHTA; CDR2 reads FQGTGA. The CDR3 is 15 residues long. V trimming: 5 bases; J trimming: 0 bases; junction bases outside the gene matches: 4.

This chain uses TRBV6-5 with TRBJ2-3; maybe TRBD2 (6 bases). CDR3 length equals 13 residues. V lost 5 bases, J lost 10 bases, and 16 bases lay in between. The germline gives CDR1 MNHEY, CDR2 SVGAGI. The CDR3 nucleotides are TGTGCCAGCAGTCCCCCGGGACTCCAAGCGCAGTATTTT. It encodes CASSPPGLQAQYF.

The chain joins TRBV19 to TRBJ1-1; D might be TRBD1 (6 bases). Trimming removed 6 bases from V and 5 bases from J, with 13 bases in between. The CDR3 length is 13 residues. Germline V gives CDR1 LNHDA, CDR2 SQIVND (reference sequence). The CDR3 nucleotides read TGTGCCAGTAGCCGTACAGGGAAAACTGAAGCTTTCTTT. Its protein product is CASSRTGKTEAFF.

The chain links TRBV2 to TRBJ1-6; tentative D call: TRBD1 (5 bases). Trimming pared 4 bases from V and 7 bases from J, leaving 14 bases between. CDR3 length equals 15 residues. Germline V lookup: CDR1 SNHLY, CDR2 FYNNEI. CDR3 protein: CASSVTASANSPLHF. In DNA form, the CDR3 reads TGTGCCAGCAGTGTGACAGCGTCAGCCAATTCACCCCTCCACTTT.

The gene calls are TRBV2 and TRBJ1-6; the D gene is possibly TRBD1 (5 bases). V was cut by 0 bases and J by 2 bases, with 11 bases left in between. This CDR3 is 17 amino acids long. Looked up from germline, CDR1 is SNHLY and CDR2 is FYNNEI. The DNA for the CDR3 is TGTGCCAGCAGTGAAGCGGGCGGGGCGCCCTATAATTCACCCCTCCACTTT. The encoded protein is CASSEAGGAPYNSPLHF. The whole variable domain, filled in from reference TRBV2 and TRBJ1-6, reads EPEVTQTPSHQVTQMGQEVILRCVPISNHLYFYWYRQILGQKVEFLVSFYNNEISEKSEIFDDQFSVERPDGSNFTLKIRSTKLEDSAMYFCASSEAGGAPYNSPLHFGNGTRLTVT.

This chain joins TRBV7-9 and TRBJ2-4, with TRBD2 identical over 13 bases. Losses at the gene ends were 4 bases for V and 2 bases for J; bases not matched to a gene: 5. Germline CDR1 reads SEHNR; CDR2 reads FQNEAQ (reference sequence). The CDR3 length is 17 residues. CDR3 in DNA: TGTGCCAGCAGCTGGACTAGCGGGAGTAATACCAAAAACATTCAGTACTTC. Amino acids: CASSWTSGSNTKNIQYF.

The chain combines TRBV29-1 with TRBJ1-2; 7 nucleotides line up with TRBD1. Germline assignment: CDR1 SQVTM and CDR2 ANQGSEA. J lost 3 bases, V lost 0 bases, and 7 bases had no gene match. The CDR3 contains 15 residues. CDR3 in amino acids: CSVEETDREDYGYTF. The DNA of the CDR3 is TGCAGCGTTGAAGAAACTGACAGGGAGGACTATGGCTACACCTTC.

The chain carries TRBV7-2 and TRBJ2-2; the match to TRBD1 covers 9 bases. The V gene end was trimmed by 6 bases and the J gene end by 4 bases; junction bases not matched to a gene: 9. The CDR3 has 16 amino acids. Germline CDR1 is SGHTA and CDR2 is FQGNSA. The CDR3 DNA reads as TGTGCCAGCAGGTCGACCGGGACAGGGATCACCGGGGAGCTGTTTTTT. The encoded protein is CASRSTGTGITGELFF.

The rearrangement uses TRBV5-1 and TRBJ2-1, with D unclear. Trimming took off 0 bases at V and 0 bases at J, with 10 bases between the two ends. From germline, CDR1 is SGHRS and CDR2 YFSETQ. This CDR3 region has 16 residues. DNA of the CDR3: TGCGCCAGCAGCTTGGTTAGCCGGAGCTCCTACAATGAGCAGTTCTTC. This translates into CASSLVSRSSYNEQFF.

The rearrangement links TRBV9 to TRBJ2-1; the match to TRBD1 covers 7 bases. This CDR3 is built from 16 residues. Germline assignment: CDR1 SGDLS and CDR2 YYNGEE. J lost 7 bases, V lost 4 bases, and 14 bases had no gene match. CDR3 sequence (DNA): TGTGCCAGCAGCCTACGAGGGGGACAGTCGGGGAATGAGCAGTTCTTC. Translating gives CASSLRGGQSGNEQFF.

This clone was seen a single time. The V and J genes are TRBV28 and TRBJ1-2, with 7 bases matching TRBD1. This CDR3 has 15 amino acids. In germline, CDR1 is MDHEN, CDR2 SYDVKM. V shed 4 bases, J shed 3 bases, and the junction held 8 bases outside the gene matches. Here the CDR3 reads CASSSPYRGDYGYTF. CDR3 in DNA: TGTGCCAGCAGTTCGCCGTACAGGGGCGACTATGGCTACACCTTC.

V usage is TRBV19 and J usage is TRBJ1-2; TRBD1 is a possible D gene (5 bases). From germline, CDR1 is LNHDA and CDR2 SQIVND (reference sequence). V lost 7 bases, J lost 5 bases, and 17 bases lay in between. CDR3 length: 14 amino acids. CDR3 nucleotides: TGTGCCAGTACCGCAACGGGGCGTCGGTATGGCTACACCTTC. This gives the protein CASTATGRRYGYTF.

This chain joins TRBV6-5 and TRBJ1-3; tentative D call: TRBD1 (5 bases). V was clipped by 6 bases and J by 0 bases, with 12 bases between them. The CDR3 has 15 amino acids. Germline V gene data show CDR1 as MNHEY and CDR2 as SVGAGI. CDR3 in DNA: TGTGCCAGCAGCAGACAGAGGGGCTCTGGAAACACCATATATTTT. It codes for CASSRQRGSGNTIYF.